The sequence of this TCR beta chain was determined in a study of Graves' ophthalmopathy and Graves' hyperthyroidism. Study-level background: Specimen type is peripheral blood, obtained at initial diagnosis before any treatment.

As diagnostic evidence, clinical symptoms, serum thyroxine, TRAb, thyroid ultrasound and orbital computed tomography were relied upon. The PBMCs had their origin in less than 13 ml of fresh peripheral blood. The sequenced template was RNA, covering the TCR beta CDR3 region. The library came from an HTBI-primed first-round RT-PCR and a second-round multiplex PCR. MiXCR was run by TCRdb on the multiplex PCR reads, yielding one entry per CDR3 protein. The sample comprises 40,000 to 50,000 distinct CDR3 sequences, approximately 52% of which are singletons, and roughly 18% rests with the top ten. On this clonotype: Its antigen is still unknown. One base away lies a much larger clone, so this may be a sequencing read error.

Findings of the study overall: Ophthalmopathy progression cases were predicted by the model with approximately 66% sensitivity and 72.22% specificity.

Germline loops: CDR1 MNHEY, CDR2 SVGEGT. The CDR3 runs 17 residues. Source material: peripheral blood. The TCR originated in an adult man with Graves' ophthalmopathy. The chain recombines TRBV6-2 or TRBV6-3 with TRBJ2-1; no firm D call. The CDR3 reads CASRRGATLSSYNQQFF. The CDR3 nucleotides read TGTGCCAGCAGACGAGGAGCCACACTGAGCTCCTACAATCAGCAGTTCTTC.